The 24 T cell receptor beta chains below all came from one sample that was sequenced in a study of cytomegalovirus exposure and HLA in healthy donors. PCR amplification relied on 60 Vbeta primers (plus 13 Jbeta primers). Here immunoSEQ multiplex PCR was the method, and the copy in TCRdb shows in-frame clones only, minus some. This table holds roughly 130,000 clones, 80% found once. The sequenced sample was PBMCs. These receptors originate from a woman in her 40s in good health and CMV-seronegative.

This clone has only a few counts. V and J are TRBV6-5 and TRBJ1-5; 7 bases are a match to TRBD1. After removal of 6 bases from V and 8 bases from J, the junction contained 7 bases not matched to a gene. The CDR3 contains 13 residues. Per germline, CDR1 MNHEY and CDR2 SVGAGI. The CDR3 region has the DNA TGTGCCAGCAGAACCGAGACAGGGAAGCCCCAGCATTTT. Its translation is CASRTETGKPQHF.

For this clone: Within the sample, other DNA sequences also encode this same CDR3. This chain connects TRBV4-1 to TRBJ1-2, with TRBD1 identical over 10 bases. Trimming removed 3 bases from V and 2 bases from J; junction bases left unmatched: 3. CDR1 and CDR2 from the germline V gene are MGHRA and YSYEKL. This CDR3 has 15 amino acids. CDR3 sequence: CASSHRQGANYGYTF. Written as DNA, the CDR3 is TGCGCCAGCAGCCACAGACAGGGGGCGAACTATGGCTACACCTTC.

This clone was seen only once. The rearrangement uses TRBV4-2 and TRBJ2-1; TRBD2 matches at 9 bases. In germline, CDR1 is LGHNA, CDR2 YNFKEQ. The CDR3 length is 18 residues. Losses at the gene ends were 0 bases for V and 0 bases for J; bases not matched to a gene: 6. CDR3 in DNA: TGTGCCAGCAGCCAAGATTGGTCTAGCGGGGCCTCCTACAATGAGCAGTTCTTC. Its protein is CASSQDWSSGASYNEQFF.

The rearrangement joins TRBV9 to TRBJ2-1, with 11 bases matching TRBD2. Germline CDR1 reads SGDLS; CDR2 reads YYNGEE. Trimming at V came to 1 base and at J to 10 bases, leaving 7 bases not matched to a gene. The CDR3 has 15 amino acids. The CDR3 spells CASSVLRGLAEEQFF. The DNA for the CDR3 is TGTGCCAGCAGCGTACTCCGGGGACTAGCGGAAGAGCAGTTCTTC.

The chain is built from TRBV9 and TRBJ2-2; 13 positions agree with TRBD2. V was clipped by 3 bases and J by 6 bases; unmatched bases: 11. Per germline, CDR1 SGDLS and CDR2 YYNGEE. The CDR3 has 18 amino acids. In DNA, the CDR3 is TGTGCCAGCAGCGGAGGAGCGGGACTAGCGGGAAAGGCCGGGGAGCTGTTTTTT. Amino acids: CASSGGAGLAGKAGELFF.

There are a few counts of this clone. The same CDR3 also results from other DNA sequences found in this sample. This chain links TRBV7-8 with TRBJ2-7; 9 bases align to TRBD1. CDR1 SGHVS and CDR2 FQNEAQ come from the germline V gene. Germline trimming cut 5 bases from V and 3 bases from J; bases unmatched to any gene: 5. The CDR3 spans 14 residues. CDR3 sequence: CASSPRDRVYEQYF. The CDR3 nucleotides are TGTGCCAGCAGCCCCCGGGACAGGGTCTACGAGCAGTACTTC.

The CDR3 loop is CASSLFRTPPDNEQFF. The CDR3 DNA sequence: TGCGCCAGCAGCCTCTTTAGGACTCCCCCCGACAATGAGCAGTTCTTC. V gene TRBV4-3 combines with J gene TRBJ2-1; the D gene is possibly TRBD2 (5 bases). The V and J ends lost 4 bases and 5 bases respectively, with 18 bases between them. This CDR3 has 16 amino acids. Germline V gene lookup returns CDR1 LGHNA and CDR2 YSLEER.

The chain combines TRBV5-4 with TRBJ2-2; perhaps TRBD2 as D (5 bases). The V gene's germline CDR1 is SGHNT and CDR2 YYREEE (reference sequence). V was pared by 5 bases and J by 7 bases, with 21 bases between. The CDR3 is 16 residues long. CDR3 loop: CASSPLQNGMGGELFF. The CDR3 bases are TGTGCCAGCAGTCCCCTCCAGAACGGGATGGGCGGGGAGCTGTTTTTT. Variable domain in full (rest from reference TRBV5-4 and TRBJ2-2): ETGVTQSPTHLIKTRGQQVTLRCSSQSGHNTVSWYQQALGQGPQFIFQYYREEENGRGNFPPRFSGLQFPNYSSELNVNALELDDSALYLCASSPLQNGMGGELFFGEGSRLTVL.

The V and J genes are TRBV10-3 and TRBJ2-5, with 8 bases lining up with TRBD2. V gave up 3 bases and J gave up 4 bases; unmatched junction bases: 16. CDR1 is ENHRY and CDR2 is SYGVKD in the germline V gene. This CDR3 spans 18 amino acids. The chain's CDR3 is CAISDGGRASGRSETQYF. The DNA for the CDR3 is TGTGCCATCAGTGATGGCGGAAGGGCTAGCGGGCGGTCAGAGACCCAGTACTTC.

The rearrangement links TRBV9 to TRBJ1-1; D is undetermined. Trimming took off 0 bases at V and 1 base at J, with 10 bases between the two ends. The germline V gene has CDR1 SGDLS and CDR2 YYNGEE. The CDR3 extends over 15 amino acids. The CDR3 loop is CASSVGPAGNTEAFF. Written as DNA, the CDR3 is TGTGCCAGCAGCGTAGGACCGGCAGGGAACACTGAAGCTTTCTTT.

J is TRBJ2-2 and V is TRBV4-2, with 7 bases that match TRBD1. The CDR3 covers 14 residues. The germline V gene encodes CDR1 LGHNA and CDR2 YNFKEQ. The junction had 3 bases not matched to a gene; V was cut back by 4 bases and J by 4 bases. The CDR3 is CASSRDSFTGELFF. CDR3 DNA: TGTGCCAGCAGCCGGGACAGCTTCACCGGGGAGCTGTTTTTT.

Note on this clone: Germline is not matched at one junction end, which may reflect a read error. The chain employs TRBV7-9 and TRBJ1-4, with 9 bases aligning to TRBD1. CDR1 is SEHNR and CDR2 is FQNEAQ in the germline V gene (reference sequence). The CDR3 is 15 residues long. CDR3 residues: CSSSTQQGAGEKLFF. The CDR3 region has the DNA TGTTCCAGCAGCACCCAACAGGGGGCGGGTGAAAAACTGTTTTTT.

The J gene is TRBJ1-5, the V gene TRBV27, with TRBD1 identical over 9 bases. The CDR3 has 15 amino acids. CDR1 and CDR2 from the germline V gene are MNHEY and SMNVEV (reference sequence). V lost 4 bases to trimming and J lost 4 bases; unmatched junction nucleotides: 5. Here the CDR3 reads CASSYGQGSNQPQHF. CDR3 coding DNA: TGTGCCAGCAGTTACGGACAGGGGTCGAATCAGCCCCAGCATTTT.

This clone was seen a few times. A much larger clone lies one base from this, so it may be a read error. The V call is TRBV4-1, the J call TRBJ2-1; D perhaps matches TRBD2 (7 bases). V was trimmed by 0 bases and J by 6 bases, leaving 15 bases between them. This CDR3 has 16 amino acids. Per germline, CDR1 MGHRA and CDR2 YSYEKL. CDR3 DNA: TGCGCCAGCAGCCAAGATCCTGGGGGGGGCGGCAATGAGCAGTTCTTC. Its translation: CASSQDPGGGGNEQFF.

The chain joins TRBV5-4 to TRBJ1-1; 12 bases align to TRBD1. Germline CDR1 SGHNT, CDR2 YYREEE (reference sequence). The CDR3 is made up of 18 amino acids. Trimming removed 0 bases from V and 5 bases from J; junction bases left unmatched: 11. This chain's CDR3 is CASSLAGTGGDLRTEAFF. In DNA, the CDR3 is TGTGCCAGCAGCTTGGCCGGGACAGGGGGCGATCTTAGGACTGAAGCTTTCTTT.

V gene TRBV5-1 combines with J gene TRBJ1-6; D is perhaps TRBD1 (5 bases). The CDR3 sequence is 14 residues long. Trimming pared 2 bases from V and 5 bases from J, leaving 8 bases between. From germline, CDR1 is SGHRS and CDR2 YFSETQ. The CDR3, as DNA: TGCGCCAGCAGCTTCGGCAGGGATAATTCACCCCTCCACTTT. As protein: CASSFGRDNSPLHF.

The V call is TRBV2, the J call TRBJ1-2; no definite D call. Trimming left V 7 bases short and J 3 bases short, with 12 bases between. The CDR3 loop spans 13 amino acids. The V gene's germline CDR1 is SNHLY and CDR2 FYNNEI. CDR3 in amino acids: CASTLQQDYGYTF. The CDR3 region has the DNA TGTGCCAGCACCCTACAGCAAGACTATGGCTACACCTTC.

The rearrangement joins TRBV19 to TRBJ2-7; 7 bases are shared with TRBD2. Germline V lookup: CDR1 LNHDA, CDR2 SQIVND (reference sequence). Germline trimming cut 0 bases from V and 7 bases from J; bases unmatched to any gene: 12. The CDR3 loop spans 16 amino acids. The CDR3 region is CASSIDSSSGMGEQYF. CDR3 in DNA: TGTGCCAGTAGTATAGATTCTTCCAGCGGGATGGGTGAGCAGTACTTC. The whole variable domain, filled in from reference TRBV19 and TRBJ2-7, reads DGGITQSPKYLFRKEGQNVTLSCEQNLNHDAMYWYRQDPGQGLRLIYYSQIVNDFQKGDIAEGYSVSREKKESFPLTVTSAQKNPTAFYLCASSIDSSSGMGEQYFGPGTRLTVT.

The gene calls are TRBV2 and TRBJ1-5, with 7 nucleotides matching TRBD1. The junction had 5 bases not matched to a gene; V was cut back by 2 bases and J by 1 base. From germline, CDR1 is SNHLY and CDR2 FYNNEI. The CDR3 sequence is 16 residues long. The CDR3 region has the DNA TGTGCCAGCAGTGAAAGGTGGACAGGCAGCAATCAGCCCCAGCATTTT. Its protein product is CASSERWTGSNQPQHF.

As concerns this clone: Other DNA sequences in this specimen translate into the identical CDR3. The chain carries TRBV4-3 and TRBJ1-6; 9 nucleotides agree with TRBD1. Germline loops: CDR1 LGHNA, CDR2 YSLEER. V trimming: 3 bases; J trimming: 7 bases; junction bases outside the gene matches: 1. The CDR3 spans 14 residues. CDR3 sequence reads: CASSQDRGNSPLHF. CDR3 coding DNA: TGCGCCAGCAGCCAGGACAGGGGCAATTCACCCCTCCACTTT.

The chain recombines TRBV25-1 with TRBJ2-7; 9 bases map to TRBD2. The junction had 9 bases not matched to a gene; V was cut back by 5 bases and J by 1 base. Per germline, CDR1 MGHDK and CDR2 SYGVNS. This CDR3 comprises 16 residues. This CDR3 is CASSPRVSGRSYEQYF. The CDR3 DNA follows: TGTGCCAGCAGTCCCCGGGTTAGCGGGAGATCCTACGAGCAGTACTTC.

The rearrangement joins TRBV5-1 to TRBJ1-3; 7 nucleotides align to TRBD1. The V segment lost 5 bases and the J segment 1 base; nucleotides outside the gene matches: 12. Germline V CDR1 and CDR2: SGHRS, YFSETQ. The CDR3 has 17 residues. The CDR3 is CASRDYRGEDSGNTIYF. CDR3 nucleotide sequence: TGCGCCAGCAGGGACTACAGGGGCGAAGATTCTGGAAACACCATATATTTT.

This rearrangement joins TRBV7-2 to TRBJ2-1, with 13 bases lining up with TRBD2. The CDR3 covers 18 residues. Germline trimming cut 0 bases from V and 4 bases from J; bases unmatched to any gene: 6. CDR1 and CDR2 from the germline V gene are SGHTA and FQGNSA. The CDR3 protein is CASSLAVLAGGSYNEQFF. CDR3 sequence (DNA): TGTGCCAGCAGCTTAGCGGTACTAGCGGGAGGGTCATACAATGAGCAGTTCTTC.

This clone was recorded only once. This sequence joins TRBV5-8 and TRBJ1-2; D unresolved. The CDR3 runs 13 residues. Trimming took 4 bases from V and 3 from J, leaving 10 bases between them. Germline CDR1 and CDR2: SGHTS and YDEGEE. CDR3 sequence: CASSPKLDYGYTF. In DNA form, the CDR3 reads TGTGCCAGCAGCCCTAAGTTGGACTATGGCTACACCTTC.